This TCR beta chain was identified during a study of CD8 T cells in ankylosing spondylitis. Study-wide results and limits: Clones linked to disease, bearing a CD8+ phenotype, were relatively rare in peripheral blood. What appeared characteristic of ankylosing spondylitis blood was a TCR beta motif of eight highly homologous variants. The authors reported significant enrichment of disease-linked clones in matched ankylosing spondylitis synovial fluid.

This clonotype appeared many times. Its matching antigen is unknown. Library preparation for TCR beta used quantitative 5'-RACE with molecular barcodes. TCRdb passed the 5' RACE reads through MiXCR, listing each CDR3 protein once. The repertoire holds some 63,000 distinct CDR3 sequences, with roughly 6.1% as singletons. Trimming took 5 bases from V and 2 from J, leaving 13 bases between them. The CDR3 spans 16 residues. Germline assignment: CDR1 SEHNR and CDR2 FQNEAQ (reference sequence). The chain employs TRBV7-9 and TRBJ2-6; no definite D call. This TCR was recovered from a male donor with ankylosing spondylitis. The sample was synovial fluid, either unsorted or a sorted T cell fraction (not recorded which). CDR3 sequence: CASSPGPNPGANVLTF. In DNA, the CDR3 is TGTGCCAGCAGCCCCGGCCCTAACCCTGGGGCCAACGTCCTGACTTTC.